One sample yielded the 9 T cell receptor beta chains listed below, sequenced in a study of read filtering for tumor transcriptome and immune sequencing. This library used roughly 370 ng RNA and molecular barcoded adaptors spanning alpha/delta and beta/gamma chains. TCRdb passed the reads through MiXCR, listing each CDR3 protein once. The repertoire includes around 33,000 distinct CDR3 sequences, approximately 18% of them detected once, and 16% sits in the top ten. The sample comprised a population of CD138-negative cells sorted from bone marrow. These receptor sequences come from a donor at least 40 years old with multiple myeloma.

This clonotype was seen many times. This chain uses TRBV20-1 with TRBJ1-6, with D possibly matching TRBD1 (6 bases). This CDR3 spans 14 amino acids. The V end lost 6 bases, the J end lost 6 bases, and 15 bases lay between the germline ends. Germline V CDR1 and CDR2: DFQATT, SNEGSKA (reference sequence). CDR3 nucleotides: TGCAGTGCCCTTTCCGGGACACCTAATTCACCCCTCCACTTT. This encodes CSALSGTPNSPLHF.

This clonotype was recorded at least ten times. The chain employs TRBV5-4 and TRBJ2-1; D possibly corresponds to TRBD2 (5 bases). Trimming removed 2 bases at V and 5 bases at J, with 8 bases between. This CDR3 is built from 13 residues. Germline V CDR1 and CDR2: SGHNT, YYREEE (reference sequence). The CDR3 loop is CASSFGVNNEQFF. The CDR3 nucleotides read TGTGCCAGCAGCTTCGGGGTGAACAATGAGCAGTTCTTC.

Notes on this clonotype: This clone may be a read error of a much larger clone one base away. The chain joins TRBV6-6 to TRBJ2-1, with 8 bases aligning to TRBD1. Germline CDR1 is MNHNY and CDR2 is SVGAGI (reference sequence). This CDR3 has 18 residues. With 6 bases clipped from V and 5 bases from J, the junction kept 18 bases outside the gene matches. CDR3 DNA sequence: TGTGCCAGCAGCAGTCCCCACGCCAGGGGGCTGTCCGACAATGAGCAGTTCTTC. It encodes CASSSPHARGLSDNEQFF.

This clonotype was counted many times. V is TRBV29-1 and J is TRBJ2-5; perhaps TRBD2 as D (5 bases). Trimming cost V 7 bases and J 3 bases, with 6 bases left between them. The CDR3 covers 10 residues. CDR1 is SQVTM, CDR2 ANQGSEA, per germline. The CDR3 protein is CSAGEETQYF. The CDR3 region has the DNA TGCAGCGCCGGGGAAGAGACCCAGTACTTC.

This clonotype occurred many times. The CDR3 spells CSARTGLETQYF. The CDR3 coding sequence is TGCAGTGCGCGGACAGGGTTGGAGACCCAGTACTTC. The V call is TRBV20-1, the J call TRBJ2-5, with 8 bases lining up with TRBD1. The CDR3 runs 12 residues. The trim removed 6 bases at V and 5 bases at J, leaving 5 bases unmatched. Germline CDR1 reads DFQATT; CDR2 reads SNEGSKA (reference sequence).

The table lists this clonotype with many counts. This CDR3 is CSVKTANTDTQYF. CDR3 nucleotides: TGCAGCGTGAAGACAGCCAACACAGATACGCAGTATTTT. The V call is TRBV29-1, the J call TRBJ2-3; TRBD1 is a possible D gene (5 bases). Trimming shortened V by 6 bases and J by 2 bases, and 12 bases separated the two germline ends. CDR1 SQVTM and CDR2 ANQGSEA come from the germline V gene. The CDR3 is made up of 13 amino acids.

The V call is TRBV4-2, the J call TRBJ2-7; D uncertain. V gave up 3 bases and J gave up 3 bases, with 9 bases separating them. Looked up from germline, CDR1 is LGHNA and CDR2 is YNFKEQ. The CDR3 runs to 13 residues. CDR3 nucleotide sequence: TGTGCCAGCAGCCATGGCCGGCACTACGAGCAGTACTTC. It codes for CASSHGRHYEQYF.

This clonotype was counted a few times. The chain combines TRBV16 with TRBJ1-1, with 7 bases identical to TRBD1. Germline CDR1 is KGHSY and CDR2 is FQNENV. V trimming: 5 bases; J trimming: 5 bases; junction bases outside the gene matches: 11. CDR3 size: 15 residues. CDR3 sequence reads: CASSSQTGYTTEAFF. The CDR3 DNA reads TGTGCCAGCAGCTCCCAGACAGGGTACACAACTGAAGCTTTCTTT. Supplemented by reference TRBV16 and TRBJ1-1, the full variable domain reads GEEVAQTPKHLVRGEGQKAKLYCAPIKGHSYVFWYQQVLKNEFKFLISFQNENVFDETGMPKERFSAKCLPNSPCSLEIQATKLEDSAVYFCASSSQTGYTTEAFFGQGTRLTVV.

At least ten counts were recorded for this clonotype. This chain joins TRBV20-1 and TRBJ2-1; 11 nucleotides line up with TRBD1. The CDR3 has 15 amino acids. V shed 0 bases, J shed 8 bases, and the junction held 6 bases outside the gene matches. Germline V gene data show CDR1 as DFQATT and CDR2 as SNEGSKA (reference sequence). CDR3 in amino acids: CSARDQGQGADEQFF. DNA of the CDR3: TGCAGTGCTAGAGATCAAGGACAGGGGGCCGATGAGCAGTTCTTC.